These 18 T cell receptor beta chains originate from one sample sequenced in a study of blood T cell repertoires in COVID-19. Sequencing used immunoSEQ multiplex PCR; TCRdb keeps in-frame clones, though not all of them. The table includes 100,000 to 150,000 clones, roughly 90% detected once. Sample: peripheral blood. The receptors originated from a man in his fifties or sixties with COVID-19, enrolled during active disease.

The chain uses TRBV28 and TRBJ1-3; weak D call: TRBD1 (5 bases). Trimming left V 7 bases short and J 1 base short, with 14 bases between. The CDR3 contains 15 residues. The germline V gene has CDR1 MDHEN and CDR2 SYDVKM. In DNA form, the CDR3 reads TGTGCCAGCACCAGACCAGGGCTTTCTGGAAACACCATATATTTT. Its protein product is CASTRPGLSGNTIYF. Using reference TRBV28 and TRBJ1-3 for the parts outside the CDR3, the full variable domain is DVKVTQSSRYLVKRTGEKVFLECVQDMDHENMFWYRQDPGLGLRLIYFSYDVKMKEKGDIPEGYSVSREKKERFSLILESASTNQTSMYLCASTRPGLSGNTIYFGEGSWLTVV.

The chain combines TRBV19 with TRBJ1-2; tentative D call: TRBD1 (6 bases). Deletions cut 3 bases from V and 1 base from J, with 33 bases between. This CDR3 comprises 22 residues. Germline values: CDR1 LNHDA, CDR2 SQIVND (reference sequence). The CDR3 loop reads CASSIAPPGTAGGRRGNYGYTF. DNA of the CDR3: TGTGCCAGTAGTATCGCACCCCCCGGGACTGCCGGGGGGCGCAGAGGTAACTATGGCTACACCTTC. Full variable domain (remainder filled in from reference TRBV19 and TRBJ1-2): DGGITQSPKYLFRKEGQNVTLSCEQNLNHDAMYWYRQDPGQGLRLIYYSQIVNDFQKGDIAEGYSVSREKKESFPLTVTSAQKNPTAFYLCASSIAPPGTAGGRRGNYGYTFGSGTRLTVV.

This chain uses TRBV12-3 or TRBV12-4 with TRBJ2-7; perhaps TRBD1 as D (5 bases). V lost 3 bases and J 2 bases, leaving 8 bases between the germline ends. This CDR3 comprises 13 residues. CDR3 nucleotides: TGTGCCAGCAGTTTCGACAGCACCTACGAGCAGTACTTC. It encodes CASSFDSTYEQYF.

As for this clone: At one end the junction does not follow the germline gene, possibly because of a read error. The chain is built from TRBV12-3 or TRBV12-4 and TRBJ2-3; D might be TRBD2 (6 bases). CDR3 length: 13 residues. The CDR3 DNA is TGTGCCAGCAGTCTAACTAGCAGAGATACGCAGTATTTT. Encoded protein: CASSLTSRDTQYF.

The chain couples TRBV9 to TRBJ1-1, with TRBD1 identical over 8 bases. The V gene end was trimmed by 4 bases and the J gene end by 0 bases; junction bases not matched to a gene: 5. The CDR3 is 15 amino acids. Germline V CDR1 and CDR2: SGDLS, YYNGEE. CDR3 in amino acids: CASSPRTGMNTEAFF. The CDR3 DNA reads TGTGCCAGCAGCCCCCGGACAGGGATGAACACTGAAGCTTTCTTT.

This clone has more than one count but fewer than ten. This rearrangement joins TRBV11-1 to TRBJ1-5, with D perhaps TRBD1 (5 bases). The V end was cut by 4 bases, the J end by 0 bases, with 7 bases between. Germline lookup yields CDR1 SGHAT and CDR2 FQDESV (reference sequence). The CDR3 is 14 amino acids. The CDR3 DNA reads TGTGCCAGCAGCTCCGGGGGTAGCAATCAGCCCCAGCATTTT. Translated, it gives CASSSGGSNQPQHF. Using reference TRBV11-1 and TRBJ1-5 for the parts outside the CDR3, the full variable domain is EAEVAQSPRYKITEKSQAVAFWCDPISGHATLYWYRQILGQGPELLVQFQDESVVDDSQLPKDRFSAERLKGVDSTLKIQPAELGDSAMYLCASSSGGSNQPQHFGDGTRLSIL.

J is TRBJ2-7 and V is TRBV30; D gene uncertain. The ends were cut back, 2 bases at V and 2 bases at J, with 7 bases in the middle. The CDR3 length is 12 residues. Germline V lookup: CDR1 GTSNPN, CDR2 SVGIG (reference sequence). DNA for the CDR3: TGTGCCTGGAGTTCCTCAGCCTACGAGCAGTACTTC. It specifies CAWSSSAYEQYF.

V gene TRBV4-2 combines with J gene TRBJ1-1; 11 nucleotides line up with TRBD1. V was clipped by 4 bases and J by 5 bases; unmatched bases: 9. The germline gives CDR1 LGHNA, CDR2 YNFKEQ. CDR3 size: 16 residues. The CDR3 nucleotides read TGTGCCAGCAGCCCAGGACAGGGGGCGTTATGGACTGAAGCTTTCTTT. Its translation is CASSPGQGALWTEAFF.

This clone has only one observation. The chain couples TRBV2 to TRBJ2-1; 12 bases line up with TRBD2. The CDR3 has 15 residues. Germline V gene data show CDR1 as SNHLY and CDR2 as FYNNEI. Trimming took 6 bases from V and 6 from J; bases not matched to a gene: 6. CDR3 protein: CASRGTSGGTNEQFF. In nucleotides, the CDR3 is TGTGCCAGCAGGGGTACTAGCGGGGGGACCAATGAGCAGTTCTTC.

V gene TRBV29-1 combines with J gene TRBJ2-1; TRBD2 matches 10 bases. This CDR3 comprises 13 residues. Trimming removed 7 bases from V and 4 bases from J; junction bases left unmatched: 4. Germline V CDR1 and CDR2: SQVTM, ANQGSEA. The CDR3 loop is CSGTSGVYNEQFF. CDR3 sequence (DNA): TGCAGCGGAACTAGCGGGGTATACAATGAGCAGTTCTTC.

The V call is TRBV6-5, the J call TRBJ1-2; 7 bases match TRBD1. The CDR3 is 13 amino acids. V shed 6 bases, J shed 4 bases, and the junction held 5 bases outside the gene matches. Germline V CDR1 and CDR2: MNHEY, SVGAGI. The CDR3 reads CASSRGQLYGYTF. The CDR3, as DNA: TGTGCCAGCAGCCGGGGACAGCTCTATGGCTACACCTTC.

The genes are TRBV2 and TRBJ1-5, with D possibly TRBD1 on 6 matching bases. Trimming stripped 3 bases from V and 5 bases from J, with 11 bases between. Germline V gives CDR1 SNHLY, CDR2 FYNNEI. CDR3 length equals 14 residues. The DNA of the CDR3 is TGTGCCAGCAGTGAGAGCAGGGGTGATCAGCCCCAGCATTTT. Protein product: CASSESRGDQPQHF.

The chain has TRBV12-3 or TRBV12-4 and TRBJ2-1, with 9 bases aligning to TRBD1. The CDR3 sequence is 12 residues long. V was pared by 6 bases and J by 9 bases, with 3 bases of the junction left unmatched. The DNA of the CDR3 is TGTGCCAGCAGGCAGACAGGGGGTGAGCAGTTCTTC. It codes for CASRQTGGEQFF.

This CDR3 reads CATRGPIQETQYF. The CDR3 nucleotides are TGTGCCACAAGGGGCCCGATACAAGAGACCCAGTACTTC. The chain is built from TRBV19 and TRBJ2-5, with D maybe TRBD1 (5 bases). The CDR3 runs 13 residues. The germline CDR1 and CDR2 sequences are LNHDA and SQIVND (reference sequence). The V and J ends lost 10 bases and 2 bases respectively, with 14 bases between them. Full variable domain (remainder filled in from reference TRBV19 and TRBJ2-5): DGGITQSPKYLFRKEGQNVTLSCEQNLNHDAMYWYRQDPGQGLRLIYYSQIVNDFQKGDIAEGYSVSREKKESFPLTVTSAQKNPTAFYLCATRGPIQETQYFGPGTRLLVL.

The chain has TRBV28 and TRBJ2-7; weak D call: TRBD1 (6 bases). The CDR3 length is 14 residues. The V end was cut by 7 bases, the J end by 5 bases, with 18 bases between. Germline V gene data show CDR1 as MDHEN and CDR2 as SYDVKM. The DNA for the CDR3 is TGTGCCAGCACCCCCCCCGGGACACAGGACGAGCAGTACTTC. Translated, it gives CASTPPGTQDEQYF.

The rearrangement joins TRBV11-1 to TRBJ2-7; TRBD1 might be the D (6 bases). CDR3 length: 13 amino acids. Per the germline V gene, CDR1 is SGHAT and CDR2 is FQDESV (reference sequence). The V and J ends lost 7 bases and 2 bases respectively, with 12 bases between them. The CDR3 is CASTKQGPYEQYF. In DNA, the CDR3 is TGTGCCAGCACCAAACAGGGCCCCTACGAGCAGTACTTC.

V and J are TRBV4-1 and TRBJ1-4; a weak D match, TRBD1 (6 bases). The CDR3 runs 16 residues. Trimming cost V 1 base and J 6 bases, with 15 bases left between them. Germline values: CDR1 MGHRA, CDR2 YSYEKL. CDR3 sequence: CASSQAGTSLDEKLFF. As DNA, the CDR3 is TGCGCCAGCAGCCAAGCGGGGACAAGTCTCGATGAAAAACTGTTTTTT.

The chain links TRBV18 to TRBJ1-6; TRBD1 matches 11 bases. The CDR3 has 17 amino acids. Trimming cost V 3 bases and J 9 bases; bases outside gene matches: 10. Germline CDR1 KGHSH, CDR2 LQKENI. CDR3 region: CASSPTGTGGLGSPLHF. The CDR3 DNA follows: TGTGCCAGCTCACCTACCGGGACAGGGGGTTTGGGTTCACCCCTCCACTTT.